This TCR beta chain was captured by sequencing in a study of patients and donors after allogeneic stem cell transplantation (dated by TCRdb to the early 2020s). Receptor libraries were prepared by RT-PCR. TCRdb lists the instrument as NextSeq 550. The raw public reads went through TCRdb reprocessing: fastp at Q25, MiXCR clone calling, in-frame beta chains kept. Entries that share a CDR3 protein sequence are merged under the most common genes and DNA. This sample is represented by 920,000 or so distinct CDR3 sequences; under 20% of them were singletons. Around 6% of the sample is held by the ten biggest clonotypes. CDR3 length: 18 amino acids, cysteine to phenylalanine. The kept DNA is CDR3 alone, 54 bases in frame from the first base. From V the trimming removes 4 bases and from J it removes 2 bases, while the gene matches leave 6 bases of the junction unaccounted for. Reading the germline V gene gives CDR1 LGHNA and CDR2 YNFKEQ.

Worth noting for this clonotype: Its antigen is not yet known. One base away there is no much larger clone; base qualities are not given.

Sequencing used blood, either unsorted or a sorted T cell fraction (not recorded which). This TCR was sampled from a human donor who was either an allogeneic HSCT recipient or a stem cell or donor lymphocyte infusion donor (not recorded which). It is not recorded whose cells these are; they may come from a transplant donor. The receptor chain draws on TRBV4-2 and TRBJ2-3; 16 central nucleotides agree with TRBD2. The DNA sequence reads TGTGCCAGCAGCCGGGGACTAGCGGGGGGGGCCTCCACAGATACGCAGTATTTT. Translated, this is CASSRGLAGGASTDTQYF.